A single sample is the source of the 5 T cell receptor beta chains below, sequenced in a study of blood T cell repertoires in COVID-19. The method was immunoSEQ multiplex PCR; TCRdb's version includes in-frame clones alone and lacks a portion of them. Of 310,000 or so clones listed, approximately 86% are singletons. Sequenced input: peripheral blood. All receptors come from a woman aged 50 to 65 who had recovered from COVID-19.

The V call is TRBV30, the J call TRBJ2-5; TRBD1 agrees at 7 bases. This CDR3 is built from 13 residues. V lost 0 bases to trimming and J lost 5 bases; unmatched junction nucleotides: 3. Germline CDR1 and CDR2: GTSNPN and SVGIG (reference sequence). CDR3 sequence (DNA): TGTGCCTGGAGTGTAGGGGGCTGGGAGACCCAGTACTTC. It translates to CAWSVGGWETQYF.

The V and J genes are TRBV19 and TRBJ2-3, with D hard to call. V lost 4 bases, J lost 8 bases, and 16 bases lay in between. Germline assignment: CDR1 LNHDA and CDR2 SQIVND (reference sequence). The CDR3 totals 14 residues. The CDR3, as DNA: TGTGCCAGTAGTACTGAACGACTTTCCTTTACGCAGTATTTT. It specifies CASSTERLSFTQYF.

This clone was seen just once. V is TRBV7-3 and J is TRBJ2-1; 9 bases agree with TRBD1. The CDR3 runs 16 residues. V dropped 5 bases and J dropped 2; count of bases not matched to a gene: 7. Germline-derived CDR1 and CDR2 are SGHTA and FQGTGA. In nucleotides, the CDR3 is TGTGCCAGCAGCCCTGCCGGGACAGGGCCCTACAATGAGCAGTTCTTC. Protein product: CASSPAGTGPYNEQFF.

The chain employs TRBV28 and TRBJ2-2, with a weak D call TRBD2 (5 bases). Germline CDR1 MDHEN, CDR2 SYDVKM. The ends were cut back, 7 bases at V and 6 bases at J, with 12 bases in the middle. The CDR3 length is 13 residues. The CDR3 protein is CASTGSVPGELFF. The CDR3 DNA reads as TGTGCCAGCACGGGGAGTGTGCCCGGGGAGCTGTTTTTT.

This sequence joins TRBV27 and TRBJ2-6; 8 positions match TRBD1. The CDR3 covers 17 residues. The ends lost 5 bases at V and 2 bases at J; junction bases unmatched: 8. Germline V gene sequence: CDR1 MNHEY, CDR2 SMNVEV (reference sequence). CDR3 coding DNA: TGTGCCAGCAGTGTGGCAGGGGGCTCCACTGGGGCCAACGTCCTGACTTTC. Translating it yields CASSVAGGSTGANVLTF. The full variable domain, with the rest looked up from reference TRBV27 and TRBJ2-6, is EAQVTQNPRYLITVTGKKLTVTCSQNMNHEYMSWYRQDPGLGLRQIYYSMNVEVTDKGDVPEGYKVSRKEKRNFPLILESPSPNQTSLYFCASSVAGGSTGANVLTFGAGSRLTVL.